The subject of this entry is one T cell receptor (beta chain). V trimming: 4 bases; J trimming: 4 bases; junction bases outside the gene matches: 5. Germline values: CDR1 SGHRS, CDR2 YFSETQ. This CDR3 is built from 15 residues. The data were obtained in a study of blood T cell repertoires in COVID-19. As for the study in general: Sources were T cells, B-cell-depleted T cells, or PBMCs; the material itself was cDNA or gDNA.

Sequencing used immunoSEQ multiplex PCR; TCRdb keeps in-frame clones, though not all of them. The data hold some 270,000 clones, with almost 90% observed a single time. Sequencing input: peripheral blood. The sequence came from a woman in her sixties or seventies with COVID-19, enrolled during active disease. This chain connects TRBV5-1 to TRBJ2-1, with TRBD2 matching 10 bases. The CDR3 sequence is CASSPGTSVYNEQFF. CDR3 DNA sequence: TGCGCCAGCAGCCCTGGGACTAGCGTTTACAATGAGCAGTTCTTC.